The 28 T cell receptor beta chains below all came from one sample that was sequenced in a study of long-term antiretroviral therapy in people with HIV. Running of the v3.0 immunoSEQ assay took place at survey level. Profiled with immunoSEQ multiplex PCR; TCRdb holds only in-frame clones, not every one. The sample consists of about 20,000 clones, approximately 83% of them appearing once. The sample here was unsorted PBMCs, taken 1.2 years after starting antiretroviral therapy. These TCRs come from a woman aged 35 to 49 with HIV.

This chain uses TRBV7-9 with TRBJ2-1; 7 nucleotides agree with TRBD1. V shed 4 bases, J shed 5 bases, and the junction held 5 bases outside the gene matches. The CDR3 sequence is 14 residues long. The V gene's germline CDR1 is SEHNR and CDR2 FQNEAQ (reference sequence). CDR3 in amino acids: CASSSRDSHNEQFF. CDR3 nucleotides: TGTGCCAGCAGCTCCCGGGACAGCCACAATGAGCAGTTCTTC.

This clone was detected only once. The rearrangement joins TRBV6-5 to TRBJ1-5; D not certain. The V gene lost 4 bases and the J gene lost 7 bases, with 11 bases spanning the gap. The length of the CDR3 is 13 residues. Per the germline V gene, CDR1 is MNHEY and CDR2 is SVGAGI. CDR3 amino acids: CASSSAASQPQHF. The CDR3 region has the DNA TGTGCCAGCAGTTCGGCAGCCTCCCAGCCCCAGCATTTT.

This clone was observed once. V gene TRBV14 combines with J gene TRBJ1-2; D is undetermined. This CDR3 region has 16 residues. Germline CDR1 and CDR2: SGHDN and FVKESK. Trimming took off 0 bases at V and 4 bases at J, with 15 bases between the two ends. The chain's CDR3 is CASSQDIAGIGYGYTF. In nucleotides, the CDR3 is TGTGCCAGCAGCCAAGATATTGCGGGTATCGGCTATGGCTACACCTTC.

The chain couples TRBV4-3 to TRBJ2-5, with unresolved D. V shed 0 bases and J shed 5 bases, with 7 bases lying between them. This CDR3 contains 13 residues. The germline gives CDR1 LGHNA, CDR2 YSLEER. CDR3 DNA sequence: TGCGCCAGCAGCCAAGAGGGGTGGGAGACCCAGTACTTC. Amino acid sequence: CASSQEGWETQYF.

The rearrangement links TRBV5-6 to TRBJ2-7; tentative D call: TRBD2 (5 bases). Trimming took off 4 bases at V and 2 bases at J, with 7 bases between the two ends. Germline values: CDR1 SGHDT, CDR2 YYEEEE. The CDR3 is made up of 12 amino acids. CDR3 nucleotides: TGTGCCAGCAGCGGGAGTGCCTACGAGCAGTACTTC. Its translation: CASSGSAYEQYF.

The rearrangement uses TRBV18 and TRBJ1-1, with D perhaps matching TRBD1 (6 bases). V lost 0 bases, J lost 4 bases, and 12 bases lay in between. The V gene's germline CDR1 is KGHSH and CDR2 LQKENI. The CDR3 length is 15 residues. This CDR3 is CASSPPGGAGTEAFF. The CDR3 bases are TGTGCCAGCTCACCACCGGGGGGCGCAGGCACTGAAGCTTTCTTT.

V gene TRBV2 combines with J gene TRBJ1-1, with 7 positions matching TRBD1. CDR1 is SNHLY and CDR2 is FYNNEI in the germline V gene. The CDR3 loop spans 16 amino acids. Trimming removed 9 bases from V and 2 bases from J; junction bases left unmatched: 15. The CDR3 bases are TGTGCCAGAAAAGACAGGGCTCCGAGTTATAACACTGAAGCTTTCTTT. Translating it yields CARKDRAPSYNTEAFF.

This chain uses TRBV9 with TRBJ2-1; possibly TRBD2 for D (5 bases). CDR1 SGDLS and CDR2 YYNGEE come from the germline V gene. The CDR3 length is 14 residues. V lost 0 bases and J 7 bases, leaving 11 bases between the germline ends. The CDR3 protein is CASSVEGSRNEQFF. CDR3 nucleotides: TGTGCCAGCAGCGTAGAAGGGAGTAGGAATGAGCAGTTCTTC.

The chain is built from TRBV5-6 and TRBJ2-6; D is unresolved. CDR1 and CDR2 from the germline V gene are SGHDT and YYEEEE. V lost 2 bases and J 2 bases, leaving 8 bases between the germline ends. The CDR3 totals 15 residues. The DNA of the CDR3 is TGTGCCAGCAGCTTTTGGGGTGCTGGGGCCAACGTCCTGACTTTC. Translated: CASSFWGAGANVLTF.

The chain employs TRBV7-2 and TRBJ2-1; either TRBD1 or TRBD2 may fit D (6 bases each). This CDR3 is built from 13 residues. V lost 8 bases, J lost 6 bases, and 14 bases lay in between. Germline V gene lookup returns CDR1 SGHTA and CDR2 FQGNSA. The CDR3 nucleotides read TGTGCCAGCCGCCCACGGGGGCCCAATGAGCAGTTCTTC. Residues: CASRPRGPNEQFF.

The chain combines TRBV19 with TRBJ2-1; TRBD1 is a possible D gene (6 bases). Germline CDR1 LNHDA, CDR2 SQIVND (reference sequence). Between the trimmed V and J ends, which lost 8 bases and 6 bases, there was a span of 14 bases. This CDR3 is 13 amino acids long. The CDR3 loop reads CASWDTGFNEQFF. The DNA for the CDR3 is TGTGCCAGTTGGGACACGGGATTCAATGAGCAGTTCTTC.

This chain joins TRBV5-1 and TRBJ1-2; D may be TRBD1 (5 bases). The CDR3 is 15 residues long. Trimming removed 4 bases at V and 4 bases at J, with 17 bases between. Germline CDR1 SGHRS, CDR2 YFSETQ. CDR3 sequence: CASSERTSESYGYTF. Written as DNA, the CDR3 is TGCGCCAGCAGCGAGAGGACATCAGAGTCCTATGGCTACACCTTC.

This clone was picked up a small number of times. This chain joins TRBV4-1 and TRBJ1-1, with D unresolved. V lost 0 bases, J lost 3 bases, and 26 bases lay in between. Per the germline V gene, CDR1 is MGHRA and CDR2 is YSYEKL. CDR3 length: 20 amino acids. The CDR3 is CASSQDRWLGPDRRDTEAFF. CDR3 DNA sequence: TGCGCCAGCAGCCAAGATCGGTGGTTGGGCCCCGACCGGCGCGACACTGAAGCTTTCTTT.

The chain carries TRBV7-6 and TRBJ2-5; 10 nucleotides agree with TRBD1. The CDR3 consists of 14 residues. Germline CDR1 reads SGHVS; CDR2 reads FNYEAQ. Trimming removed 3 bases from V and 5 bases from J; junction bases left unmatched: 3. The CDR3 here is CASSFGTGEETQYF. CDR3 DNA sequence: TGTGCCAGCAGCTTCGGGACAGGGGAGGAGACCCAGTACTTC. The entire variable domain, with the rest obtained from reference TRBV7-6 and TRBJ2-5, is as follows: GAGVSQSPRYKVTKRGQDVALRCDPISGHVSLYWYRQALGQGPEFLTYFNYEAQQDKSGLPNDRFSAERPEGSISTLTIQRTEQRDSAMYRCASSFGTGEETQYFGPGTRLLVL.

CDR3 bases: TGTGCCAGCAGTACTAAGGTAGTACCCAATGAGCAGTTCTTC. Translating it yields CASSTKVVPNEQFF. J is TRBJ2-1 and V is TRBV6-5; D gene ambiguous. The CDR3 is 14 residues long. The ends were cut back, 5 bases at V and 6 bases at J, with 14 bases in the middle. The germline CDR1 and CDR2 sequences are MNHEY and SVGAGI.

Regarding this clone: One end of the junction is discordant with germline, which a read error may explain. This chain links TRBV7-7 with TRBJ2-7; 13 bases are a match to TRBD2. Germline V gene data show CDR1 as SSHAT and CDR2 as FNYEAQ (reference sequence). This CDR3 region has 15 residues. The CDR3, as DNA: TGTGCTAGCAGCCCTGGACTAGCGGGAGCGTACGAGCAGTACTTC. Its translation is CASSPGLAGAYEQYF.

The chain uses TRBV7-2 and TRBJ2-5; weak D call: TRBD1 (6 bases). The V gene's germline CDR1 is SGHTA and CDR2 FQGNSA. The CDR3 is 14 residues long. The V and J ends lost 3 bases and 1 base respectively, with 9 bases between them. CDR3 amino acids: CASSLTDSQETQYF. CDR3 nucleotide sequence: TGTGCCAGCAGCTTGACGGACAGCCAAGAGACCCAGTACTTC.

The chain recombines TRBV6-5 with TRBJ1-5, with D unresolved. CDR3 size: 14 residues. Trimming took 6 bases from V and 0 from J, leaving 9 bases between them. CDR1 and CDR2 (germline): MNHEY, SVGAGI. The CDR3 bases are TGTGCCAGCAGCATGACCGCTAGCAATCAGCCCCAGCATTTT. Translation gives CASSMTASNQPQHF.

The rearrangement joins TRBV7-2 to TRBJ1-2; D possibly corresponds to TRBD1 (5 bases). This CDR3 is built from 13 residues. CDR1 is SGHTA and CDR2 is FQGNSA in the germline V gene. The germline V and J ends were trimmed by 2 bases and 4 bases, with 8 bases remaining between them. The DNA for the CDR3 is TGTGCCAGCAGCTTACTGGGGGGCTATGGCTACACCTTC. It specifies CASSLLGGYGYTF.

The CDR3 nucleotides are TGTGCCAGCAGCCCCACACCCTCGCCGTCTCCAGGGACCTATGGCTACACCTTC. Protein: CASSPTPSPSPGTYGYTF. J is TRBJ1-2 and V is TRBV7-6, with D maybe TRBD1 (5 bases). Trimming removed 5 bases at V and 4 bases at J, with 26 bases between. Germline V gene data show CDR1 as SGHVS and CDR2 as FNYEAQ. The CDR3 totals 18 residues.

CDR3 sequence reads: CASSYRDRVFYEQYF. DNA for the CDR3: TGTGCCAGCAGTTACCGGGACAGGGTTTTCTACGAGCAGTACTTC. V is TRBV6-5 and J is TRBJ2-7; 9 bases are a match to TRBD1. CDR1 and CDR2 (germline): MNHEY, SVGAGI. The CDR3 has 15 residues. With 2 bases clipped from V and 3 bases from J, the junction kept 5 bases outside the gene matches.

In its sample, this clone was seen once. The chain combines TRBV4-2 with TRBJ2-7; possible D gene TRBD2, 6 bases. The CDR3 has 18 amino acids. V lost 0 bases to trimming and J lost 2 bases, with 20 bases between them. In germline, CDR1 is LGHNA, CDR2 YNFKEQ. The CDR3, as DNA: TGTGCCAGCAGCCAAGATGCCTCCTCGGACGGACTAACCTACGAGCAGTACTTC. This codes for CASSQDASSDGLTYEQYF.

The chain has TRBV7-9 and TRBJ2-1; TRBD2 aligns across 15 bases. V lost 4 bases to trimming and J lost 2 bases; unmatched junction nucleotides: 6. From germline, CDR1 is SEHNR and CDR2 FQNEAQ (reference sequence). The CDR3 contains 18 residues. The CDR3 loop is CASSSMGLAGGPYNEQFF. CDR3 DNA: TGTGCCAGCAGCTCGATGGGACTAGCGGGAGGTCCCTACAATGAGCAGTTCTTC.

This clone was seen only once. The CDR3 DNA reads as TGTGCCAGCAGTCCCCCGGGACAGGGGATTGCTTGGGAGACCCAGTACTTC. Residues: CASSPPGQGIAWETQYF. V is TRBV28 and J is TRBJ2-5; 10 bases agree with TRBD1. There are 17 residues in the CDR3. Germline CDR1 is MDHEN and CDR2 is SYDVKM. Trimming took 5 bases from V and 5 from J; bases not matched to a gene: 14.

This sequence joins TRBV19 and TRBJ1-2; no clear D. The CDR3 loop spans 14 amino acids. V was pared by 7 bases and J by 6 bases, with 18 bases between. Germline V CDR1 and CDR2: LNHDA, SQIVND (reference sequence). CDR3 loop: CASTPTAGVNGYTF. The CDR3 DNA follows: TGTGCCAGTACCCCTACGGCGGGAGTTAATGGCTACACCTTC.

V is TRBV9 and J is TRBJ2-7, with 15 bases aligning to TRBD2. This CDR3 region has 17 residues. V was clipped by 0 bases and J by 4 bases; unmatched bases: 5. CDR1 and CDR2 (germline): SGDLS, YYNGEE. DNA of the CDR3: TGTGCCAGCAGCGTAGGTCGGACTAGCGGGAGGGATTACGAGCAGTACTTC. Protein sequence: CASSVGRTSGRDYEQYF.

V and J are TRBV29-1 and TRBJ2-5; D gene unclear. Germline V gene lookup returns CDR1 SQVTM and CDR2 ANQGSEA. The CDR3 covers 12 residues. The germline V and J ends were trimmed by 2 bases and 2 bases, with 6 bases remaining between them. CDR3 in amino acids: CSVEFLQETQYF. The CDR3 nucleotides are TGCAGCGTTGAATTCTTGCAAGAGACCCAGTACTTC.

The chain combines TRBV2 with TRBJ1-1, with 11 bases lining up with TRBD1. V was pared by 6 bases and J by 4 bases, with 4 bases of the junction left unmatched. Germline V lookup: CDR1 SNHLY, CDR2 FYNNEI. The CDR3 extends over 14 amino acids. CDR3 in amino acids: CASSGQGARTEAFF. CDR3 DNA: TGTGCCAGCAGCGGACAGGGGGCGCGCACTGAAGCTTTCTTT. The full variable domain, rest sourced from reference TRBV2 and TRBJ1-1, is EPEVTQTPSHQVTQMGQEVILRCVPISNHLYFYWYRQILGQKVEFLVSFYNNEISEKSEIFDDQFSVERPDGSNFTLKIRSTKLEDSAMYFCASSGQGARTEAFFGQGTRLTVV.